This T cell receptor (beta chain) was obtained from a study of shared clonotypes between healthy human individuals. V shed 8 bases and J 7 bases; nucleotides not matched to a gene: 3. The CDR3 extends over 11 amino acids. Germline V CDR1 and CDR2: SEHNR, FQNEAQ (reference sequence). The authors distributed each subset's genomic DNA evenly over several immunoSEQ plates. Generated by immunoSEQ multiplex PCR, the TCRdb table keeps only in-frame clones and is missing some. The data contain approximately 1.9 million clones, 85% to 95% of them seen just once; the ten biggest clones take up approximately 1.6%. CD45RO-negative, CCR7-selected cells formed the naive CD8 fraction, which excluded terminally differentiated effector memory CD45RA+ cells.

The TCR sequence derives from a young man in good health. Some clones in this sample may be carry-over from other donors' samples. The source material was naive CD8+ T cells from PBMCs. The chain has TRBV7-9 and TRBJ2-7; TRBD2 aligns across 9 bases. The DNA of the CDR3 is TGTGCCAGCCTGGCGGGAGGGGAGCAGTACTTC. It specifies CASLAGGEQYF.